This T cell receptor beta chain is drawn from a study of blood T cell repertoires in COVID-19. In the authors' methods: How many nucleated cells were present was estimated from reference gene primer amplification. Sequencing was performed with immunoSEQ multiplex PCR; in TCRdb, only in-frame clones are kept and a portion is missing. V and J calls and clone size are copied from that table; D and trimming were computed from the DNA. The sample has a few hundred thousand clones, 75% to 90% seen once. Germline lookup yields CDR1 LGHDT and CDR2 YNNKEL (reference sequence). CDR3 length: 12 amino acids. V was pared by 6 bases and J by 5 bases, with 10 bases between. In assigning cohorts, the study relied on participant-reported clinical history. This clone has only one observation.

Material: PBMCs or T cells enriched from blood (not recorded which). The sequence was obtained from a man aged 25-45 years who had recovered from COVID-19. The chain links TRBV3-1 (or the pseudogene TRBV3-2) to TRBJ2-5, with D hard to call. CDR3 region: CASSAADETQYF. CDR3 coding DNA: TGTGCCAGCAGTGCGGCGGATGAGACCCAGTACTTC.